This T cell receptor (beta chain) was retrieved from a study of neurological immune-mediated disorders. Study-level points and caveats: No expanded-clone CDR3 amino acid sequence recurred across subjects, suggesting private TCR-beta repertoires.

Trimming shortened V by 2 bases and J by 1 base, and 11 bases separated the two germline ends. CDR3 length equals 14 residues. CDR1 is GTSNPN and CDR2 is SVGIG in the germline V gene (reference sequence). For this clonotype: Its antigen is not identified.

2 million unsorted PBMCs were stored in RNAlater at -80 °C before RNA extraction. cDNA synthesis was performed by 5'RACE with 10-nucleotide random UMIs. TCRdb itself ran the 5' RACE reads through MiXCR, one entry per CDR3 protein. The data contain some 20,000 distinct CDR3 sequences, about 10% of them seen just once; the ten biggest clones take up about 20%. Material for sequencing was PBMCs. V is TRBV30 and J is TRBJ1-1; the D gene is possibly TRBD1 (5 bases). The sequence came from a woman in her fifties or sixties with HTLV-1-associated myelopathy (HAM/TSP). The CDR3 spells CAWSRQGRNTEAFF. The CDR3 nucleotides are TGTGCCTGGAGTAGGCAGGGAAGGAACACTGAAGCTTTCTTT.